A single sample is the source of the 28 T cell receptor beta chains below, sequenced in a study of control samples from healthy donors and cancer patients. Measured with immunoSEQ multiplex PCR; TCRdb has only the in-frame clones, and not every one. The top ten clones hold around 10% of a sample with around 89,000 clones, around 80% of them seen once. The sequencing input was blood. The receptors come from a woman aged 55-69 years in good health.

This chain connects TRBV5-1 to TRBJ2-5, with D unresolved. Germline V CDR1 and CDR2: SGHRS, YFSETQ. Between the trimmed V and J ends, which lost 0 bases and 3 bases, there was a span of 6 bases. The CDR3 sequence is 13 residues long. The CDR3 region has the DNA TGCGCCAGCAGCTTGGGGGTTAAAGAGACCCAGTACTTC. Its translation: CASSLGVKETQYF. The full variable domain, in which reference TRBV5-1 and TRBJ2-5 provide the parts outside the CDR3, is KAGVTQTPRYLIKTRGQQVTLSCSPISGHRSVSWYQQTPGQGLQFLFEYFSETQRNKGNFPGRFSGRQFSNSRSEMNVSTLELGDSALYLCASSLGVKETQYFGPGTRLLVL.

DNA for the CDR3: TGTGCCAGCAGTCCAGGGGGGGGCACTGAAGCTTTCTTT. Translation: CASSPGGGTEAFF. The rearrangement joins TRBV27 to TRBJ1-1; 7 positions match TRBD1. This CDR3 region has 13 residues. In germline, CDR1 is MNHEY, CDR2 SMNVEV (reference sequence). The trim removed 5 bases at V and 4 bases at J, leaving 4 bases unmatched.

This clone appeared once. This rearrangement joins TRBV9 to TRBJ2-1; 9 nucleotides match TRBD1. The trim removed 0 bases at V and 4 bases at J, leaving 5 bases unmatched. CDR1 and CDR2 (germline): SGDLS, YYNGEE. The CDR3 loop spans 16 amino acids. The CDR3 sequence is CASSVAGTGSYNEQFF. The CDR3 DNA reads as TGTGCCAGCAGCGTAGCTGGGACAGGGTCGTACAATGAGCAGTTCTTC.

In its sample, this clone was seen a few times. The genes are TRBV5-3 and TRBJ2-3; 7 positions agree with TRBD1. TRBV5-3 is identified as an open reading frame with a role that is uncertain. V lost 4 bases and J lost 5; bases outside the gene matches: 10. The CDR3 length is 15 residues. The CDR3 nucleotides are TGTGCCAGAAGCACCGGACAGGATTGGAGAGATACGCAGTATTTT. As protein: CARSTGQDWRDTQYF.

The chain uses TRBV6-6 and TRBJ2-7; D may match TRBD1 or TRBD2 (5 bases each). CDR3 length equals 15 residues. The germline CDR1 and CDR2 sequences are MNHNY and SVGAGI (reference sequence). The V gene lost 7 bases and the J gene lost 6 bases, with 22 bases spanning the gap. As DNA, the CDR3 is TGTGCCAGCACCCCAACAGGTTTGGGAGTCTCCGAGCAGTACTTC. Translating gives CASTPTGLGVSEQYF.

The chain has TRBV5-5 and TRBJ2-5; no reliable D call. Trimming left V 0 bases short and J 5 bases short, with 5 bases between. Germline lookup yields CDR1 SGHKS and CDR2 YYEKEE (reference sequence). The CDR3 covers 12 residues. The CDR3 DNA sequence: TGTGCCAGCAGCTTGGAGGTGGAGACCCAGTACTTC. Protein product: CASSLEVETQYF.

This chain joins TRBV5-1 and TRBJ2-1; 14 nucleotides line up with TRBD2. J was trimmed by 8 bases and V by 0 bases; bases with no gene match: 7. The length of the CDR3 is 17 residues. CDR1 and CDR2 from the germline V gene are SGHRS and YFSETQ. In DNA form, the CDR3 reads TGCGCCAGCAGCTTGGCACACGGACTAGCGGGAGGCTATGAGCAGTTCTTC. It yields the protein CASSLAHGLAGGYEQFF.

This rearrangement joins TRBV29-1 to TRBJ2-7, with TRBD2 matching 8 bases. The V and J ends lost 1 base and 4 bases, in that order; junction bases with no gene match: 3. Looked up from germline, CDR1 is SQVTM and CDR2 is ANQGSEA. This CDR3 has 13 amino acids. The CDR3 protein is CSVEASGSYEQYF. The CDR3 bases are TGCAGCGTTGAAGCCAGCGGGAGTTACGAGCAGTACTTC.

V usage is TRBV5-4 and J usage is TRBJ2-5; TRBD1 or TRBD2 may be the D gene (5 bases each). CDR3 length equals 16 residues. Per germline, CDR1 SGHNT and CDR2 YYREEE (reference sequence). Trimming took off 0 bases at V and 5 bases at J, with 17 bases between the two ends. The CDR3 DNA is TGTGCCAGCAGCTTGGGAGGGGCGGGCTTTCCTGAGACCCAGTACTTC. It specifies CASSLGGAGFPETQYF.

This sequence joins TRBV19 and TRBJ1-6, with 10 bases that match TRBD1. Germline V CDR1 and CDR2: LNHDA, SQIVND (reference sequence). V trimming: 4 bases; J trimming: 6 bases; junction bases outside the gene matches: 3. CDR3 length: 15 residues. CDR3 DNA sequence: TGTGCCAGTAGTACCGGGACAGGGGTTAATTCACCCCTCCACTTT. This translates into CASSTGTGVNSPLHF.

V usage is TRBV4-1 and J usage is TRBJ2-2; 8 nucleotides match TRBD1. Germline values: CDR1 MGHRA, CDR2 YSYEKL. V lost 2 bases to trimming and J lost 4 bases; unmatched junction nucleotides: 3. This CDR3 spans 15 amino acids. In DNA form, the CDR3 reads TGCGCCAGCAGCCAATTCGACAGGGGCACCGGGGAGCTGTTTTTT. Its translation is CASSQFDRGTGELFF.

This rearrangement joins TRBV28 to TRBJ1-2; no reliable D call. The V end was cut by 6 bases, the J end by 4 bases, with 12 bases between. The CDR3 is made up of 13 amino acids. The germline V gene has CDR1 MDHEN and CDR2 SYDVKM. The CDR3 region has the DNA TGTGCCAGCAGGAAGGGAGGCGGCTATGGCTACACCTTC. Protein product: CASRKGGGYGYTF.

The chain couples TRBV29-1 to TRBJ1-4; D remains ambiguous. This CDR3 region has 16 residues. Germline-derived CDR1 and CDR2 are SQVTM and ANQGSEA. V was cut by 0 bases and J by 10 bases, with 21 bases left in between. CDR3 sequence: CSVEDLGSSPAGKLFF. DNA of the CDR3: TGCAGCGTTGAAGATCTAGGCAGTTCCCCGGCGGGAAAACTGTTTTTT.

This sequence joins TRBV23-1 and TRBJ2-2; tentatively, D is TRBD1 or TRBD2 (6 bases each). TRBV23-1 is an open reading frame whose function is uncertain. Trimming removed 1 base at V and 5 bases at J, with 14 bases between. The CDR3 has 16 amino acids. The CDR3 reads CASSQYGGEATGELFF. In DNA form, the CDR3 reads TGCGCCAGCAGTCAATACGGGGGCGAGGCTACCGGGGAGCTGTTTTTT.

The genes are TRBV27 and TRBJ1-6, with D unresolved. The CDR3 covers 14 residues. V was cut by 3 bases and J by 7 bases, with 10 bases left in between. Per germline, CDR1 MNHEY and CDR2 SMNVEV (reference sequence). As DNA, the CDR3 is TGTGCCAGCAGTTTCTGGCAGCAGAATTCACCCCTCCACTTT. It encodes CASSFWQQNSPLHF.

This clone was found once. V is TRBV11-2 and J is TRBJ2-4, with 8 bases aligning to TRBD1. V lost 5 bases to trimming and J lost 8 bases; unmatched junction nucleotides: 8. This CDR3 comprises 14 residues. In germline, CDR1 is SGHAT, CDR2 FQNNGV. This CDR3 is CASSPTGGWDIQYF. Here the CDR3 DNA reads TGTGCCAGCAGCCCTACAGGGGGGTGGGACATTCAGTACTTC. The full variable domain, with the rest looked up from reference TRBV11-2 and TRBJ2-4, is EAGVAQSPRYKIIEKRQSVAFWCNPISGHATLYWYQQILGQGPKLLIQFQNNGVVDDSQLPKDRFSAERLKGVDSTLKIQPAKLEDSAVYLCASSPTGGWDIQYFGAGTRLSVL.

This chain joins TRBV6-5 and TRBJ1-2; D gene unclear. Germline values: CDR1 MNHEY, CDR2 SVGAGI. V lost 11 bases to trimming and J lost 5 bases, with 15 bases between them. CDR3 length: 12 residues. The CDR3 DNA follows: TGTGCCGTGTCCCCCGGAGAGTATGGCTACACCTTC. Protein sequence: CAVSPGEYGYTF.

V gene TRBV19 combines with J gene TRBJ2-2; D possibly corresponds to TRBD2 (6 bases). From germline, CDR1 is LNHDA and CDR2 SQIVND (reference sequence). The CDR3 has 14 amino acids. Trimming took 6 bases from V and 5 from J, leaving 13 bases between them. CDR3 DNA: TGTGCCAGTAGCTCAGGACGGGGGACCGGGGAGCTGTTTTTT. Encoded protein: CASSSGRGTGELFF.

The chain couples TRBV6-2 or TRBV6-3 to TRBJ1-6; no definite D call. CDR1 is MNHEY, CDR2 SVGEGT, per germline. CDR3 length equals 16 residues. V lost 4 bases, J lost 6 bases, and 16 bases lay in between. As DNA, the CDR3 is TGTGCCAGCAGTTTTGGCAGTCTTGGTGCTAATTCACCCCTCCACTTT. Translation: CASSFGSLGANSPLHF.

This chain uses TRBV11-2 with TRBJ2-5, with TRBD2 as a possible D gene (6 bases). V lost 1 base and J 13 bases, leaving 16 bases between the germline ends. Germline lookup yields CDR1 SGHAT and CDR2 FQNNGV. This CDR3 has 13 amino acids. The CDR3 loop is CASSLAMSGLLYF. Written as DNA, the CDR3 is TGTGCCAGCAGCTTAGCCATGTCGGGACTTCTGTACTTC. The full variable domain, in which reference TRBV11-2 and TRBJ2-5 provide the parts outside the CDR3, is EAGVAQSPRYKIIEKRQSVAFWCNPISGHATLYWYQQILGQGPKLLIQFQNNGVVDDSQLPKDRFSAERLKGVDSTLKIQPAKLEDSAVYLCASSLAMSGLLYFGPGTRLLVL.

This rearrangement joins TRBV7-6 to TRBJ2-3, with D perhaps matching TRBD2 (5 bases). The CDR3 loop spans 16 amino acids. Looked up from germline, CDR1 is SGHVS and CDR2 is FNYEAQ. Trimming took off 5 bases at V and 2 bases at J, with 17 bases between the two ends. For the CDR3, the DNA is TGTGCCAGCAGCCCCACAAGCGGCCTCTCCACAGATACGCAGTATTTT. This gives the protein CASSPTSGLSTDTQYF.

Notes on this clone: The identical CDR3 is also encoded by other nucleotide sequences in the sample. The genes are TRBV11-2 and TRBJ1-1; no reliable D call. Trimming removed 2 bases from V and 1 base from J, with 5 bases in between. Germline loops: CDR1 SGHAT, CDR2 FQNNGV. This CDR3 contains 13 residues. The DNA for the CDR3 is TGTGCCAGCAGCTTAAAAAGGAACACTGAAGCTTTCTTT. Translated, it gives CASSLKRNTEAFF.

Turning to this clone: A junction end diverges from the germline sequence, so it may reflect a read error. CDR3 coding DNA: TGTGCCCACGGCGGGGGGAGCACAGATATGCAGTATTTT. This codes for CAHGGGSTDMQYF. The chain links TRBV2 to TRBJ2-3, with 8 bases that match TRBD2. The germline CDR1 and CDR2 sequences are SNHLY and FYNNEI. The CDR3 loop spans 13 amino acids.

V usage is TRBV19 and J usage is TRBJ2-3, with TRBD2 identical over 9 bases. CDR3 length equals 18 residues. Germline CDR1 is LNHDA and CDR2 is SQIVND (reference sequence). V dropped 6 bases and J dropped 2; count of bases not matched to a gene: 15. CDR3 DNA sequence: TGTGCCAGTAGGAAGGCGGGGCTCCTAGCGGGGAACACAGATACGCAGTATTTT. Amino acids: CASRKAGLLAGNTDTQYF.

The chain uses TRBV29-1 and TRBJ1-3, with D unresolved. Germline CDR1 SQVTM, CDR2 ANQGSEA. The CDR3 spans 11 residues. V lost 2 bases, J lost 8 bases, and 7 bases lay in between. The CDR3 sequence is CSVESFDTIYF. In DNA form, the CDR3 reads TGCAGCGTTGAATCCTTTGACACCATATATTTT.

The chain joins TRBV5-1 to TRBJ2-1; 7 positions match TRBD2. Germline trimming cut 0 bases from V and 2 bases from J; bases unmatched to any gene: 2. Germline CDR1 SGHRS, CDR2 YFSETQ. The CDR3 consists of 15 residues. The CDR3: CASSLAGGTYNEQFF. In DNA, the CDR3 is TGCGCCAGCAGCTTGGCCGGGGGGACCTACAATGAGCAGTTCTTC.

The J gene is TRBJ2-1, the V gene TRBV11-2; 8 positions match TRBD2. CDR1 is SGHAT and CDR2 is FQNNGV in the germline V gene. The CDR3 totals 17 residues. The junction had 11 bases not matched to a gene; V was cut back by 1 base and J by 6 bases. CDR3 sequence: CASSLVVAGGPSNEQFF. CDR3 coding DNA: TGTGCCAGCAGCTTAGTGGTGGCGGGGGGCCCTTCCAATGAGCAGTTCTTC.

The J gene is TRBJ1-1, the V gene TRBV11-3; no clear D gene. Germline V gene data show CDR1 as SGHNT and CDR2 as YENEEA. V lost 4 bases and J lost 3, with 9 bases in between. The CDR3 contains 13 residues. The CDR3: CASSSSRDTEAFF. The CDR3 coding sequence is TGTGCCAGCAGCTCCAGCCGGGACACTGAAGCTTTCTTT.